These 31 T cell receptor beta chains came from one sample sequenced in a study of T cell responses to AZD1222 COVID-19 vaccine. Using immunoSEQ multiplex PCR, the repertoire was profiled, and TCRdb retains in-frame clones only, with some absent. In the table there are about 190,000 clones, approximately 90% of which are singletons. Sequencing was performed on peripheral blood, taken 28 days after the second dose of the MenACWY control vaccine. These TCRs come from an adult who received the MenACWY meningococcal vaccine as a control.

The chain has TRBV21-1 and TRBJ1-4; the table's D call, TRBD1, has no DNA check behind it. TRBV21-1 is described as a pseudogene. This CDR3 is built from 14 residues. The CDR3 DNA reads as TGTGCCAGCAGCAGGGGACAGGGGGTGGGAAAACTGTTTTTT. Its translation is CASSRGQGVGKLFF.

V and J are TRBV6-5 and TRBJ1-4, with 9 bases aligning to TRBD1. The length of the CDR3 is 16 residues. In germline, CDR1 is MNHEY, CDR2 SVGAGI. With 4 bases clipped from V and 3 bases from J, the junction kept 6 bases outside the gene matches. Here the CDR3 DNA reads TGTGCCAGCAGTTCCGACAGGGGGATCGCTAATGAAAAACTGTTTTTT. Residues: CASSSDRGIANEKLFF.

The genes are TRBV2 and TRBJ2-2; 9 bases line up with TRBD1. This CDR3 is 16 amino acids long. Germline V gene data show CDR1 as SNHLY and CDR2 as FYNNEI. After removal of 6 bases from V and 7 bases from J, the junction contained 12 bases not matched to a gene. The CDR3 sequence: CASRHGWTGEIGELFF. The CDR3, as DNA: TGTGCCAGCAGGCACGGGTGGACAGGGGAAATCGGGGAGCTGTTTTTT.

This chain connects TRBV12-5 to TRBJ1-1; D perhaps matches TRBD1 (6 bases). V was pared by 2 bases and J by 12 bases, with 16 bases between. CDR1 and CDR2 from the germline V gene are LGHNT and FRNRAP. This CDR3 is built from 13 residues. In DNA, the CDR3 is TGTGCTAGTGGTTTGCCTCCTGGACAGAGGCCTTTCTTT. It translates to CASGLPPGQRPFF.

The rearrangement links TRBV10-3 to TRBJ1-5; D is ambiguous. V lost 3 bases and J 0 bases, leaving 18 bases between the germline ends. The CDR3 consists of 18 residues. Germline CDR1 and CDR2: ENHRY and SYGVKD. The CDR3 is CAISEGPRSKSSNQPQHF. In nucleotides, the CDR3 is TGTGCCATCAGTGAAGGGCCCCGGTCGAAAAGTAGCAATCAGCCCCAGCATTTT.

In DNA form, the CDR3 reads TGTGCCAGCAGGGCCCTGCGACAGGGAGGCGCTGAAGCTTTCTTT. Translating gives CASRALRQGGAEAFF. This sequence joins TRBV28 and TRBJ1-1; 7 nucleotides line up with TRBD1. The CDR3 covers 15 residues. The germline CDR1 and CDR2 sequences are MDHEN and SYDVKM. Trimming at V came to 6 bases and at J to 6 bases, leaving 13 bases not matched to a gene.

The J gene is TRBJ1-1, the V gene TRBV12-5, with a possible D match to TRBD1 (6 bases). The CDR3 is 13 amino acids. Germline V gene data show CDR1 as LGHNT and CDR2 as FRNRAP. V shed 6 bases and J shed 4 bases, with 12 bases lying between them. In DNA form, the CDR3 reads TGTGCTAGTGGGGGGGGCTACTTCACTGAAGCTTTCTTT. This codes for CASGGGYFTEAFF.

The rearrangement uses TRBV3-1 (or the pseudogene TRBV3-2) and TRBJ1-2; D possibly corresponds to TRBD1 (5 bases). Germline lookup yields CDR1 LGHDT and CDR2 YNNKEL (reference sequence). The V gene lost 1 base and the J gene lost 3 bases, with 15 bases spanning the gap. The CDR3 runs to 16 residues. Written as DNA, the CDR3 is TGTGCCAGCAGCCAAGTTGGGGCAAGGGGCCACTATGGCTACACCTTC. The encoded protein is CASSQVGARGHYGYTF.

This chain links TRBV7-6 with TRBJ2-7; D assignment may be TRBD1 or TRBD2 (6 bases each). The CDR3 length is 16 residues. Trimming took off 5 bases at V and 4 bases at J, with 21 bases between the two ends. The germline gives CDR1 SGHVS, CDR2 FNYEAQ. The CDR3 reads CASSVKGGTSAYEQYF. CDR3 sequence (DNA): TGTGCCAGCAGCGTCAAGGGGGGAACTTCGGCTTACGAGCAGTACTTC.

This clone was found once. This chain joins TRBV7-2 and TRBJ1-1; tentatively, D is TRBD1 (6 bases). Germline assignment: CDR1 SGHTA and CDR2 FQGNSA. V was cut by 1 base and J by 1 base, with 7 bases left in between. The CDR3 runs 14 residues. The CDR3 DNA follows: TGTGCCAGCAGCTTAGGACAGGCGAACACTGAAGCTTTCTTT. Encoded protein: CASSLGQANTEAFF.

Here the CDR3 DNA reads TGTGCCAGTAGTATTGCAGGGTGGACTGAAGCTTTCTTT. Translating gives CASSIAGWTEAFF. This rearrangement joins TRBV19 to TRBJ1-1, with D possibly TRBD1 on 5 matching bases. Per germline, CDR1 LNHDA and CDR2 SQIVND (reference sequence). The CDR3 loop spans 13 amino acids. V was trimmed by 3 bases and J by 5 bases, leaving 10 bases between them.

V usage is TRBV6-6 and J usage is TRBJ1-5; TRBD1 aligns across 10 bases. The germline V gene has CDR1 MNHNY and CDR2 SVGAGI (reference sequence). V shed 5 bases and J 1 base; nucleotides not matched to a gene: 5. The length of the CDR3 is 16 residues. The CDR3 region is CASSRGTGASNQPQHF. The CDR3 DNA follows: TGTGCCAGCAGTCGGGGGACAGGGGCGAGCAATCAGCCCCAGCATTTT.

V gene TRBV7-3 combines with J gene TRBJ1-5; tentatively, D is TRBD1 (5 bases). The V gene's germline CDR1 is SGHTA and CDR2 FQGTGA. The CDR3 totals 13 residues. The ends were cut back, 4 bases at V and 7 bases at J, with 11 bases in the middle. Here the CDR3 DNA reads TGTGCCAGCAGCTCTCAGGGCGGCCAGCCCCAGCATTTT. Encoded protein: CASSSQGGQPQHF.

The V call is TRBV12-3 or TRBV12-4, the J call TRBJ1-1; D ambiguous. Trimming took 9 bases from V and 4 from J, leaving 9 bases between them. CDR3 length equals 11 residues. The CDR3 region has the DNA TGTGCCAGTCGCTCAGGCACTGAAGCTTTCTTT. Protein: CASRSGTEAFF.

This rearrangement joins TRBV7-9 to TRBJ2-5; unclear D gene. V was shortened by 5 bases and J by 5 bases, with 18 bases between the two germline ends. Germline values: CDR1 SEHNR, CDR2 FQNEAQ (reference sequence). The CDR3 totals 15 residues. CDR3 DNA: TGTGCCAGCAGCCGCGAGAGTTGGGGTGTCGAGACCCAGTACTTC. As protein: CASSRESWGVETQYF. The full variable domain, its missing parts supplied by reference TRBV7-9 and TRBJ2-5, is DTGVSQNPRHKITKRGQNVTFRCDPISEHNRLYWYRQTLGQGPEFLTYFQNEAQLEKSRLLSDRFSAERPKGSFSTLEIQRTEQGDSAMYLCASSRESWGVETQYFGPGTRLLVL.

This rearrangement joins TRBV5-1 to TRBJ2-5, with a possible D match to TRBD1 (6 bases). Per germline, CDR1 SGHRS and CDR2 YFSETQ. Trimming pared 4 bases from V and 2 bases from J, leaving 12 bases between. There are 14 residues in the CDR3. CDR3: CASSPTGIQETQYF. DNA for the CDR3: TGCGCCAGCAGCCCGACAGGCATACAAGAGACCCAGTACTTC.

The V call is TRBV10-2, the J call TRBJ2-7; 7 nucleotides align to TRBD1. V trimming: 6 bases; J trimming: 2 bases; junction bases outside the gene matches: 10. In germline, CDR1 is WSHSY, CDR2 SAAADI. CDR3 length: 15 residues. In nucleotides, the CDR3 is TGCGCCAGCAGCCCCGACAGGGCCGTTGCCTACGAGCAGTACTTC. Translating it yields CASSPDRAVAYEQYF.

The chain has TRBV10-1 and TRBJ1-3; D possibly corresponds to TRBD1 (6 bases). Germline V gene data show CDR1 as WNHNN and CDR2 as SYGVQD (reference sequence). Between the trimmed V and J ends, which lost 2 bases and 2 bases, there was a span of 10 bases. This CDR3 is 15 amino acids long. This CDR3 reads CASSEARGAGNTIYF. In DNA form, the CDR3 reads TGCGCCAGCAGTGAGGCCAGGGGAGCTGGAAACACCATATATTTT.

V gene TRBV7-2 combines with J gene TRBJ2-7, with D hard to call. CDR1 and CDR2 (germline): SGHTA, FQGNSA. This CDR3 contains 12 residues. Trimming shortened V by 4 bases and J by 8 bases, and 12 bases separated the two germline ends. Here the CDR3 DNA reads TGTGCCAGCAGCTCGGATCGGAATAAGCAGTACTTC. It translates to CASSSDRNKQYF.

V usage is TRBV5-5 and J usage is TRBJ2-2; TRBD1 or TRBD2 may be the D gene (5 bases each). There are 16 residues in the CDR3. Germline values: CDR1 SGHKS, CDR2 YYEKEE (reference sequence). The V end was cut by 4 bases, the J end by 0 bases, with 13 bases between. The CDR3 bases are TGTGCCAGCAGCGGAATCGGGACGGCGAACACCGGGGAGCTGTTTTTT. As protein: CASSGIGTANTGELFF.

This chain connects TRBV2 to TRBJ2-7, with a tentative D call TRBD2 (7 bases). V was trimmed by 8 bases and J by 6 bases, leaving 20 bases between them. The germline V gene has CDR1 SNHLY and CDR2 FYNNEI. CDR3 length: 14 amino acids. The DNA for the CDR3 is TGTGCCAGCTGGGGGGGCCTTAAGGACGTCGAGCAGTACTTC. It is translated as CASWGGLKDVEQYF.

The chain employs TRBV14 and TRBJ2-5; D unresolved. Germline CDR1 and CDR2: SGHDN and FVKESK. The CDR3 is made up of 14 amino acids. Deletions cut 1 base from V and 2 bases from J, with 8 bases between. CDR3 region: CASSQVERQETQYF. The CDR3 DNA follows: TGTGCCAGCAGCCAAGTCGAACGACAAGAGACCCAGTACTTC.

The chain recombines TRBV6-1 with TRBJ1-1; the D is unclear. The germline V gene encodes CDR1 MNHNS and CDR2 SASEGT. Trimming took 1 base from V and 3 from J, leaving 12 bases between them. CDR3 size: 15 residues. Written as DNA, the CDR3 is TGTGCCAGCAGTGAAGATGCCCAGAGGGACACTGAAGCTTTCTTT. It yields the protein CASSEDAQRDTEAFF.

The rearrangement uses TRBV19 and TRBJ1-5, with D unclear. Germline CDR1 is LNHDA and CDR2 is SQIVND (reference sequence). This CDR3 region has 12 residues. Trimming took off 7 bases at V and 7 bases at J, with 11 bases between the two ends. CDR3 sequence: CASTFGKQPQHF. The CDR3 nucleotides read TGTGCCAGTACCTTCGGGAAACAGCCCCAGCATTTT.

The chain recombines TRBV28 with TRBJ1-4; 10 bases agree with TRBD1. The CDR3 length is 14 residues. Germline loops: CDR1 MDHEN, CDR2 SYDVKM. Trimming cost V 7 bases and J 5 bases; bases outside gene matches: 4. This chain's CDR3 is CASNPGQGNEKLFF. CDR3 nucleotide sequence: TGTGCCAGCAACCCGGGACAGGGGAATGAAAAACTGTTTTTT.

The chain employs TRBV7-2 and TRBJ2-1, with 8 bases aligning to TRBD2. The germline V gene has CDR1 SGHTA and CDR2 FQGNSA. The length of the CDR3 is 16 residues. V was clipped by 4 bases and J by 5 bases; unmatched bases: 10. The CDR3 loop is CASSSSRLAQNNEQFF. Here the CDR3 DNA reads TGTGCCAGCAGCTCAAGCCGACTAGCGCAAAACAATGAGCAGTTCTTC. The whole variable domain, filled in from reference TRBV7-2 and TRBJ2-1, reads GAGVSQSPSNKVTEKGKDVELRCDPISGHTALYWYRQSLGQGLEFLIYFQGNSAPDKSGLPSDRFSAERTGGSVSTLTIQRTQQEDSAVYLCASSSSRLAQNNEQFFGPGTRLTVL.

This clone has just one count. CDR3 sequence: CASSSYLAGPADTQYF. The DNA of the CDR3 is TGTGCCAGCAGCTCATATCTAGCGGGGCCCGCAGATACGCAGTATTTT. V is TRBV7-2 and J is TRBJ2-3; 9 bases are shared with TRBD2. The length of the CDR3 is 16 residues. The germline gives CDR1 SGHTA, CDR2 FQGNSA. Trimming cost V 4 bases and J 4 bases; bases outside gene matches: 9.

The chain links TRBV5-1 to TRBJ2-1; TRBD2 matches at 7 bases. Germline-derived CDR1 and CDR2 are SGHRS and YFSETQ. The CDR3 extends over 15 amino acids. J was trimmed by 3 bases and V by 2 bases; bases with no gene match: 5. CDR3 nucleotide sequence: TGCGCCAGCAGCTTCGGCGGGAGTCTCTACAATGAGCAGTTCTTC. It yields the protein CASSFGGSLYNEQFF.

This sequence joins TRBV5-1 and TRBJ2-6; no firm D call. The V and J ends lost 0 bases and 2 bases respectively, with 9 bases between them. The germline V gene encodes CDR1 SGHRS and CDR2 YFSETQ. This CDR3 has 16 residues. The CDR3 sequence is CASSLARAPGANVLTF. CDR3 sequence (DNA): TGCGCCAGCAGCTTGGCTCGGGCCCCTGGGGCCAACGTCCTGACTTTC.

V usage is TRBV6-5 and J usage is TRBJ1-5, with D maybe TRBD1 (6 bases). CDR1 and CDR2 (germline): MNHEY, SVGAGI. The CDR3 length is 15 residues. The germline V and J ends were trimmed by 8 bases and 6 bases, with 20 bases remaining between them. The CDR3 is CASGLGAGVGQPQHF. The DNA for the CDR3 is TGTGCCAGCGGCCTTGGTGCAGGGGTAGGTCAGCCCCAGCATTTT.

V and J are TRBV5-6 and TRBJ1-5; TRBD1 matches 7 bases. This CDR3 is 11 amino acids long. The V and J ends lost 3 bases and 13 bases, in that order; junction bases with no gene match: 4. Germline V gene sequence: CDR1 SGHDT, CDR2 YYEEEE. The CDR3: CASSSRDSQHF. DNA of the CDR3: TGTGCCAGCAGCTCCCGGGACAGTCAGCATTTT. Drawing the rest from reference TRBV5-6 and TRBJ1-5, the complete variable domain is DAGVTQSPTHLIKTRGQQVTLRCSPKSGHDTVSWYQQALGQGPQFIFQYYEEEERQRGNFPDRFSGHQFPNYSSELNVNALLLGDSALYLCASSSRDSQHFGDGTRLSIL.